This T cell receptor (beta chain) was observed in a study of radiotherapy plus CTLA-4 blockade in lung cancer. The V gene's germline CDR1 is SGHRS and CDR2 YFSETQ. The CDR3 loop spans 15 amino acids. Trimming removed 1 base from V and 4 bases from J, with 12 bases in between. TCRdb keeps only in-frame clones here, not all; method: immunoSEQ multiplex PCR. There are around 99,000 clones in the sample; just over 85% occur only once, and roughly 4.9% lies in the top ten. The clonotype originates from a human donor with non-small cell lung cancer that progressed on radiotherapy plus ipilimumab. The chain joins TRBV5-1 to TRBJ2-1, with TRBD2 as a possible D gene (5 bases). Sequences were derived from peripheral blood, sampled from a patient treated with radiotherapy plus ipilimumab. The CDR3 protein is CASSLFAGGYNEQFF. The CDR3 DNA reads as TGCGCCAGCAGCTTGTTCGCGGGTGGGTACAATGAGCAGTTCTTC.